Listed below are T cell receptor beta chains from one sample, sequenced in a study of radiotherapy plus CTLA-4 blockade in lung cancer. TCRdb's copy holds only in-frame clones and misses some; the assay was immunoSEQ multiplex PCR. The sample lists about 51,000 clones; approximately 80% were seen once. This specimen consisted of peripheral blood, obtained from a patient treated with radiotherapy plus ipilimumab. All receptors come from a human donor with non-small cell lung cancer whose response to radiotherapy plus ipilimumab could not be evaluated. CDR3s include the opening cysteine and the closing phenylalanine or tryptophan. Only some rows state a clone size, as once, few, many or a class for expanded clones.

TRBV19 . CASSIGLGGGYNEQFF
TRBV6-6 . CASSRDREGAFF
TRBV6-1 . CASSATGNTGELFF
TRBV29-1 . CSVDPRSTDTQYF
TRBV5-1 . CASSLITGGEQYF
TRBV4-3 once CASSSGTGPYEQYF
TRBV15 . CATSRAGQGLDGYTF
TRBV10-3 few CAIKAETGTNTEAFF
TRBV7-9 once CASSRQGGYYGYTF
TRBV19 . CASTGFSTGELFF
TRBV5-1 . CASSMVGATGANVLTF
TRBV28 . CASTYYQGAPHEQFF
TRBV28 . CASSHSGRGTDTQYF
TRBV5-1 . CASSSSGTVLEKLFF
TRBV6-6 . CASSYSGQGHGEAFF
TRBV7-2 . CASSLAGGGAYEQYF
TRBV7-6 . CASSDGRSGLANQPQHF
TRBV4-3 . CASSQDARGGFSNQPQHF
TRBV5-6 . CASSFRTGEETQYF
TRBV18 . CASSRQGYNSPLHF
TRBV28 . CASSLWGQHTEAFF
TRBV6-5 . CASSSPAGVGYTF
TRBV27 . CASSLLGGAAYTF
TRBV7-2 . CASSPRRTGGETQYF
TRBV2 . CASSSRENTEAFF
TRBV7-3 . CASSSPPGERNSPLHF
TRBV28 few CASSLRQDYGYTF
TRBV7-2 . CASSLQTANTGELFF
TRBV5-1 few CASSSTLSGNTIYF
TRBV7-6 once CASSPSLAPTDTQYF
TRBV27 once CASSLKAHGGLLGTYEQYF
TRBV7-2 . CASSLEGQHVSGNTIYF
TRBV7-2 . CASSLAVIGGGAGANEQFF
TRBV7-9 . CASSFVSSTDTQYF
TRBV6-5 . CASSLQGNSNQPQHF
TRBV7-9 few CASSLVGQGAEEQYF
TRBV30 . CAWPGQGKDGYTF
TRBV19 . CASSPLLTYEQYF
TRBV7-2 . CASSRNPGVEEKLFF
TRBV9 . CASSRGQLMNTGELFF
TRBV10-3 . CAISQDSRNSPLHF
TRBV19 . CAVGQGGPYEQYF
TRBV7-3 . CASSLTGEGRNEQFF
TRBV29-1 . CSVEEDRGYYEQYF
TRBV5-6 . CASSLWDRAYEQYF
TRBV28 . CASSLVGQGAFYGYTF